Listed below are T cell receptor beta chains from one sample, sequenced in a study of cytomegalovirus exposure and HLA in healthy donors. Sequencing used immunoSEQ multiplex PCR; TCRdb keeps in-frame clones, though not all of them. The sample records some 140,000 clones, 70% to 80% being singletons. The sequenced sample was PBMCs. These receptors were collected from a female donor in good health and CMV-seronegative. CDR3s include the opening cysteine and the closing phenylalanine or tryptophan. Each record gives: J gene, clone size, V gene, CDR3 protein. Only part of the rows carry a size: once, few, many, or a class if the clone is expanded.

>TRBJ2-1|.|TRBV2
CASSFRDRGHNEQFF
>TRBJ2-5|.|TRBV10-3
CAISGLVGETQYF
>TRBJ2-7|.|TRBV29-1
CSGTDRVGYEQYF
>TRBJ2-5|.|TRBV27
CASSAIGTGFRQETQYF
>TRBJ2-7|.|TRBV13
CASSSHLEPNEQYF
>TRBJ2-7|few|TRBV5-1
CASGQGAYEQYF
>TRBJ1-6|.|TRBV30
CAWSVRDNSPLHF
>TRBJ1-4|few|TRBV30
CALSGTAEKLFF
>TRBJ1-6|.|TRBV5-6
CASSLPGLPLHF
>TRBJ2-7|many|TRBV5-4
CASSLEQGGYEQYF